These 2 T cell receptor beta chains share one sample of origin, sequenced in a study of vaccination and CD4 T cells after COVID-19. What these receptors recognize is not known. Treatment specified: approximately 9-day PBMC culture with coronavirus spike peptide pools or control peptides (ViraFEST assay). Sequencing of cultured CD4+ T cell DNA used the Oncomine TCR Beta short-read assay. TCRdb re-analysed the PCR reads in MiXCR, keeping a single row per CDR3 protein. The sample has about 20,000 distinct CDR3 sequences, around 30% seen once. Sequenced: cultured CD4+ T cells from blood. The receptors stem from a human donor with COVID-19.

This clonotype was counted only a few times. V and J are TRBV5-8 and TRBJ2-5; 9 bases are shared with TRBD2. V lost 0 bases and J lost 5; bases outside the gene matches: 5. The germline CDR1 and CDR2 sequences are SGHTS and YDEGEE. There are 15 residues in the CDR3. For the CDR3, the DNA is TGTGCCAGCAGCTTGGTAGGGACTAGCTCCGAGACCCAGTACTTC. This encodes CASSLVGTSSETQYF.

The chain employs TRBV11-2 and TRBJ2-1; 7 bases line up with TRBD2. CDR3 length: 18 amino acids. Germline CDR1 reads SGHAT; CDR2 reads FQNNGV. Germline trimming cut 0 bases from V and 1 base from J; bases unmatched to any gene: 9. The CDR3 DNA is TGTGCCAGCAGCTTAGAAGGTGCTAGCGGTGGTTCCTACAATGAGCAGTTCTTC. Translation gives CASSLEGASGGSYNEQFF.